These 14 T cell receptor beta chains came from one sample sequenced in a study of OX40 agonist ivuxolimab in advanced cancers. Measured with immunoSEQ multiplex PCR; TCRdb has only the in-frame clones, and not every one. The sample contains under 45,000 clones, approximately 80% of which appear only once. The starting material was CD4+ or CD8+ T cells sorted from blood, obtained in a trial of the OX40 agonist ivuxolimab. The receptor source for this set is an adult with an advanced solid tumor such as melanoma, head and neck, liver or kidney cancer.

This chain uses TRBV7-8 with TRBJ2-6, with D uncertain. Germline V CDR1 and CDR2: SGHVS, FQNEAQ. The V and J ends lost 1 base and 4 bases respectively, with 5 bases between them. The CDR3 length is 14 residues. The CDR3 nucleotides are TGTGCCAGCAGCTTAGGAACCGGGGCCAACGTCCTGACTTTC. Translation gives CASSLGTGANVLTF.

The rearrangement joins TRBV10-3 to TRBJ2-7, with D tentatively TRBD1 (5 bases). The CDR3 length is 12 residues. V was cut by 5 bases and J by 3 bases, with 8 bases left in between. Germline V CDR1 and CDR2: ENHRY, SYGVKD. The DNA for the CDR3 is TGTGCCATCAGTTTTGACAGCTACGAGCAGTACTTC. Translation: CAISFDSYEQYF.

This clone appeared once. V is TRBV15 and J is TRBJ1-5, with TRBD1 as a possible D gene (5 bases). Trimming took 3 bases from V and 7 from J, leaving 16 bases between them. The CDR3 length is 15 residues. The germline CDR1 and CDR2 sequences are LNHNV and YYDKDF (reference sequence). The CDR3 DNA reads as TGTGCCACCAGCAGTAACAGTGGGGGAGGACAGCCCCAGCATTTT. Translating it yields CATSSNSGGGQPQHF. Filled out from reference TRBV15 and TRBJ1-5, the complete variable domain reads DAMVIQNPRYQVTQFGKPVTLSCSQTLNHNVMYWYQQKSSQAPKLLFHYYDKDFNNEADTPDNFQSRRPNTSFCFLDIRSPGLGDTAMYLCATSSNSGGGQPQHFGDGTRLSIL.

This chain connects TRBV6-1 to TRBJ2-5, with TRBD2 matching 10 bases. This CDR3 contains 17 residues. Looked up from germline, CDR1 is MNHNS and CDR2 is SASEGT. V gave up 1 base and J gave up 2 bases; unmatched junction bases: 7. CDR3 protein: CASSEGRGLAFQETQYF. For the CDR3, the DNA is TGTGCCAGCAGTGAAGGCCGGGGACTAGCGTTTCAAGAGACCCAGTACTTC.

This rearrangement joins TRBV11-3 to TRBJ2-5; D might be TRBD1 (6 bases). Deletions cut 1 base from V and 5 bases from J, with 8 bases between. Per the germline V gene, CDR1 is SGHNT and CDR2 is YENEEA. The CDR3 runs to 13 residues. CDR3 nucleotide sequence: TGTGCCAGCAGCTTAGCAGGGGATGAGACCCAGTACTTC. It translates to CASSLAGDETQYF.

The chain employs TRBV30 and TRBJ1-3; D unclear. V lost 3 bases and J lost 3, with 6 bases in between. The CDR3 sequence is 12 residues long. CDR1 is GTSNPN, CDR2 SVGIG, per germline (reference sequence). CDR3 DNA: TGTGCCTGGAGGAAATTTGGAAACACCATATATTTT. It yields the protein CAWRKFGNTIYF.

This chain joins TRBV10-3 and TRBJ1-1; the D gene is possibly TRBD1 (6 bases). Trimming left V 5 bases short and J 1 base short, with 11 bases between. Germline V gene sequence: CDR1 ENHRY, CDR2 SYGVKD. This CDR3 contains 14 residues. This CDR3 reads CAISSDRPNTEAFF. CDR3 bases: TGTGCCATCAGTTCCGACAGGCCGAACACTGAAGCTTTCTTT.

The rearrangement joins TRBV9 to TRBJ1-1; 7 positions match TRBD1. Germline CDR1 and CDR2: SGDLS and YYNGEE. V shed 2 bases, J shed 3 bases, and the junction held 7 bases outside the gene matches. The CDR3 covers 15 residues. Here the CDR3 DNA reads TGTGCCAGCAGCGTCTATACAGGGGACGACACTGAAGCTTTCTTT. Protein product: CASSVYTGDDTEAFF.

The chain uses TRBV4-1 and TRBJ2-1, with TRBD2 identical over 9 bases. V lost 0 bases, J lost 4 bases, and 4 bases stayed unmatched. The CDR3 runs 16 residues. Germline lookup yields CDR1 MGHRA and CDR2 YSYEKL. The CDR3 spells CASSQEGLAWYNEQFF. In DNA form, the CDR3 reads TGCGCCAGCAGCCAAGAGGGACTAGCATGGTACAATGAGCAGTTCTTC.

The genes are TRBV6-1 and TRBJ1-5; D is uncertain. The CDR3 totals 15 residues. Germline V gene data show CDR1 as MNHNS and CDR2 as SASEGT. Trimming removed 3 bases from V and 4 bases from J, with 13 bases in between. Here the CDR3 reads CASSDRNGWNQPQHF. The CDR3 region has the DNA TGTGCCAGCAGTGACAGGAACGGTTGGAATCAGCCCCAGCATTTT.

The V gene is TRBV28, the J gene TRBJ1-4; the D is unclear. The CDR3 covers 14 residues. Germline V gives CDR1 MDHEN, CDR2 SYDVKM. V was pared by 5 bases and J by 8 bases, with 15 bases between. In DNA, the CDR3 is TGTGCCAGCAGTGTGGGCCTCAGCGGGGAAAAACTGTTTTTT. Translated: CASSVGLSGEKLFF.

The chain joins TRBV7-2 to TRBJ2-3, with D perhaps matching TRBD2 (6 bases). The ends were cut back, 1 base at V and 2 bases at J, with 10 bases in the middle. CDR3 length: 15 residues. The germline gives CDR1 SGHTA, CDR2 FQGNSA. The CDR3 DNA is TGTGCCAGCAGCTTAGAACGGGGGTACACAGATACGCAGTATTTT. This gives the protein CASSLERGYTDTQYF. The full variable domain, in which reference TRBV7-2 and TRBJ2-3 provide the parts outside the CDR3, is GAGVSQSPSNKVTEKGKDVELRCDPISGHTALYWYRQSLGQGLEFLIYFQGNSAPDKSGLPSDRFSAERTGGSVSTLTIQRTQQEDSAVYLCASSLERGYTDTQYFGPGTRLTVL.

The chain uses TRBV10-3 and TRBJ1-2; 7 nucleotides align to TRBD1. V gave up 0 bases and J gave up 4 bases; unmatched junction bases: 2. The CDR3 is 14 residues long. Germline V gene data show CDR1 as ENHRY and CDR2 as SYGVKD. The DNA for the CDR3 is TGTGCCATCAGTGAGTCGAAGGGGGCCTATGGCTACACCTTC. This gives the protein CAISESKGAYGYTF.

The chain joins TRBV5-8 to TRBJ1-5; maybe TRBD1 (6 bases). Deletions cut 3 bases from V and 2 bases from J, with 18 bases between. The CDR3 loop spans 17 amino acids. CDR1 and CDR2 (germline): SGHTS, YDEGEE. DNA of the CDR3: TGTGCCAGCAGCTCATCTCTAATACAGGGCCGCAATCAGCCCCAGCATTTT. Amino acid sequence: CASSSSLIQGRNQPQHF.